A single sample gave rise to the 13 T cell receptor beta chains below, sequenced in a study of cytomegalovirus exposure and HLA in healthy donors. In the PCR, 60 Vbeta and 13 Jbeta primers were used. Profiling relied on immunoSEQ multiplex PCR, and the TCRdb table lists in-frame clones only, not all of them. The sample shows about 130,000 clones, over 75% of them seen only once. Material for sequencing was PBMCs. The receptors here all came from a woman in her thirties or forties in good health and CMV-seropositive.

The chain couples TRBV15 to TRBJ2-1, with TRBD1 identical over 7 bases. This CDR3 region has 16 residues. Unmatched junction bases numbered 6, after V lost 0 bases and J lost 4 bases. Germline V gene sequence: CDR1 LNHNV, CDR2 YYDKDF (reference sequence). CDR3: CATSRDRQGRYNEQFF. In DNA, the CDR3 is TGTGCCACCAGCAGAGACCGACAGGGAAGGTACAATGAGCAGTTCTTC.

The chain has TRBV9 and TRBJ1-1; 7 nucleotides align to TRBD1. The ends lost 0 bases at V and 5 bases at J; junction bases unmatched: 7. Germline values: CDR1 SGDLS, CDR2 YYNGEE. The CDR3 sequence is 15 residues long. The CDR3: CASSVGQGIGTEAFF. CDR3 nucleotide sequence: TGTGCCAGCAGCGTAGGACAGGGAATTGGGACTGAAGCTTTCTTT.

This sequence joins TRBV19 and TRBJ2-2; D is unclear. Trimming removed 3 bases from V and 1 base from J, with 6 bases in between. The CDR3 spans 14 residues. In germline, CDR1 is LNHDA, CDR2 SQIVND (reference sequence). The CDR3, as DNA: TGTGCCAGTAGTATGGCCAAGAACACCGGGGAGCTGTTTTTT. Its translation: CASSMAKNTGELFF.

On this clone itself: Distinct nucleotide sequences in the sample also encode this CDR3. V usage is TRBV6-6 and J usage is TRBJ1-5; TRBD1 matches at 8 bases. CDR1 is MNHNY and CDR2 is SVGAGI in the germline V gene (reference sequence). This CDR3 region has 14 residues. Germline trimming cut 5 bases from V and 0 bases from J; bases unmatched to any gene: 0. CDR3 sequence (DNA): TGTGCCAGCAGTGGACAGGGTAGCAATCAGCCCCAGCATTTT. This translates into CASSGQGSNQPQHF.

V gene TRBV7-3 combines with J gene TRBJ1-2, with 9 bases identical to TRBD1. In germline, CDR1 is SGHTA, CDR2 FQGTGA. The J segment lost 7 bases and the V segment lost 5 bases, leaving 5 bases of the junction unmatched. This CDR3 region has 13 residues. The CDR3 protein is CASSPGQGGGYTF. The CDR3 nucleotides read TGTGCCAGCAGCCCGGGACAGGGCGGTGGCTACACCTTC.

The chain joins TRBV10-3 to TRBJ1-1, with unresolved D. V dropped 2 bases and J dropped 2 bases, with 9 bases sitting between them. The CDR3 is 14 residues long. Germline CDR1 reads ENHRY; CDR2 reads SYGVKD. CDR3 sequence (DNA): TGTGCCATCAGTGAGACAGTTCATAACACTGAAGCTTTCTTT. It encodes CAISETVHNTEAFF.

This chain joins TRBV28 and TRBJ2-7; D may be TRBD1 (5 bases). Germline V gene lookup returns CDR1 MDHEN and CDR2 SYDVKM. This CDR3 region has 13 residues. V lost 6 bases, J lost 3 bases, and 12 bases lay in between. The CDR3 region is CASSWGRNYEQYF. The CDR3 DNA follows: TGTGCCAGCAGCTGGGGCAGAAACTACGAGCAGTACTTC.

This clone turned up a few times. This chain links TRBV28 with TRBJ1-2; unclear D gene. V lost 4 bases and J lost 7, with 19 bases in between. The CDR3 contains 15 residues. Germline loops: CDR1 MDHEN, CDR2 SYDVKM. CDR3 loop: CASSSAGPGLTGYTF. DNA of the CDR3: TGTGCCAGCAGTTCGGCGGGCCCTGGGCTCACTGGCTACACCTTC.

V is TRBV19 and J is TRBJ1-2; 7 positions agree with TRBD1. This CDR3 contains 12 residues. Looked up from germline, CDR1 is LNHDA and CDR2 is SQIVND (reference sequence). V was pared by 8 bases and J by 7 bases, with 7 bases of the junction left unmatched. The CDR3: CASGPGGGGYTF. The CDR3 DNA reads as TGTGCCAGTGGCCCAGGGGGTGGTGGCTACACCTTC.

This sequence joins TRBV5-1 and TRBJ2-5; 9 nucleotides match TRBD1. The germline V gene encodes CDR1 SGHRS and CDR2 YFSETQ. This CDR3 is built from 18 residues. The ends lost 4 bases at V and 1 base at J; junction bases unmatched: 14. The DNA of the CDR3 is TGCGCCAGCAGCGGGGCGGGGACAGGGCCGGACCCCCAAGAGACCCAGTACTTC. It translates to CASSGAGTGPDPQETQYF.

The J gene is TRBJ2-5, the V gene TRBV6-6; 9 bases are shared with TRBD1. This CDR3 has 14 amino acids. CDR1 MNHNY and CDR2 SVGAGI come from the germline V gene (reference sequence). The V segment lost 4 bases and the J segment 5 bases; nucleotides outside the gene matches: 5. The CDR3, as DNA: TGTGCCAGCAGTTGGGACAGGGTGAGGGAGACCCAGTACTTC. Translation: CASSWDRVRETQYF.

The chain carries TRBV7-7 and TRBJ2-1, with TRBD2 matching 13 bases. There are 15 residues in the CDR3. Germline CDR1 SSHAT, CDR2 FNYEAQ (reference sequence). The V segment lost 5 bases and the J segment 9 bases; nucleotides outside the gene matches: 7. The CDR3 sequence: CASSVGTSGAGEQFF. The CDR3 DNA reads as TGTGCCAGCAGCGTCGGGACTAGCGGGGCAGGTGAGCAGTTCTTC.

J is TRBJ2-5 and V is TRBV2; no reliable D call. CDR3 size: 12 residues. The germline V gene encodes CDR1 SNHLY and CDR2 FYNNEI. Trimming took 5 bases from V and 2 from J, leaving 6 bases between them. CDR3 nucleotide sequence: TGTGCCAGCAGTCCGTTACAAGAGACCCAGTACTTC. Protein sequence: CASSPLQETQYF.